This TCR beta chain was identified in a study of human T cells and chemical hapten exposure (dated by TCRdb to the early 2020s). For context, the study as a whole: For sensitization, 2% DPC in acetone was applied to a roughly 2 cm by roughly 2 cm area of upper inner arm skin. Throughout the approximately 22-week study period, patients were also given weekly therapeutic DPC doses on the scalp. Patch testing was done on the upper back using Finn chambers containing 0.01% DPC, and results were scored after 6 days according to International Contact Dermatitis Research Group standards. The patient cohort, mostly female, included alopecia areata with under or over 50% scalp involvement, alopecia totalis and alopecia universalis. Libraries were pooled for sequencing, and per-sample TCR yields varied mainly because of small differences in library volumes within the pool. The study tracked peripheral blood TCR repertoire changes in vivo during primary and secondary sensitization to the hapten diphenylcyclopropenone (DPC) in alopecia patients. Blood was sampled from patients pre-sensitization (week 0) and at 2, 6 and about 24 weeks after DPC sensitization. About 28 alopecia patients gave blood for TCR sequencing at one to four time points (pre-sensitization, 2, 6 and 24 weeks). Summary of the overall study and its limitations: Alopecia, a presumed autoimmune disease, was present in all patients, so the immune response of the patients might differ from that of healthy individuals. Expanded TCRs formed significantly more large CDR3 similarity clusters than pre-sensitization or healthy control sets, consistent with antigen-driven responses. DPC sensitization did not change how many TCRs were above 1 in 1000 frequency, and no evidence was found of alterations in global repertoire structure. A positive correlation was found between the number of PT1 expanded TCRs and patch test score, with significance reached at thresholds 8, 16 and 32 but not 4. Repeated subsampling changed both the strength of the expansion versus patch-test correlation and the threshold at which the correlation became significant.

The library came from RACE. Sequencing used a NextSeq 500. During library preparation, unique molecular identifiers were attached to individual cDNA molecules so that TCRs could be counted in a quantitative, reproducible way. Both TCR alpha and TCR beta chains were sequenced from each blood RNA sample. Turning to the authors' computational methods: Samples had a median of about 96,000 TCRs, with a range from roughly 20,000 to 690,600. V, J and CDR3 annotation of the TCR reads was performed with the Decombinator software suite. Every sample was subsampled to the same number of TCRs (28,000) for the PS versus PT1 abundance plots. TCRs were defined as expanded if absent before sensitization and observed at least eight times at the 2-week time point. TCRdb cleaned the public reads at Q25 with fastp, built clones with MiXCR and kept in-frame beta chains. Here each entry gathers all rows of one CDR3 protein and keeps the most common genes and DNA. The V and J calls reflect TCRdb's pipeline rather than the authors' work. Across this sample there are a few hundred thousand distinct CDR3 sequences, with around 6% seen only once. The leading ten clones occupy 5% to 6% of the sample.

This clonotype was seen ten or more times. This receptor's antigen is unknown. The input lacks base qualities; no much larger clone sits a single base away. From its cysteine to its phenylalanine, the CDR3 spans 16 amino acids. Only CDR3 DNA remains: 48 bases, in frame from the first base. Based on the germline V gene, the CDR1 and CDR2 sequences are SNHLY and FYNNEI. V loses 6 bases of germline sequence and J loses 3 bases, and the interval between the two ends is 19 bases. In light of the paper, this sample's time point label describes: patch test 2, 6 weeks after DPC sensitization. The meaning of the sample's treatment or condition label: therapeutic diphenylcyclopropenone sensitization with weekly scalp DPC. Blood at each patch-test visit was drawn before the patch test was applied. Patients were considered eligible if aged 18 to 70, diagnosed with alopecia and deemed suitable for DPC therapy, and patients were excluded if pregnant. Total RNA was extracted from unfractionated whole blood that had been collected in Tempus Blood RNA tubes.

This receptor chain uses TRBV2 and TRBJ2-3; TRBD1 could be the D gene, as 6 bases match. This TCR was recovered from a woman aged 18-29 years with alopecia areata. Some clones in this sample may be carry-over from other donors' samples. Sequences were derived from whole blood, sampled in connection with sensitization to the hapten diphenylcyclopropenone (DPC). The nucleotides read TGTGCCAGCAGGGCAGGACAGAAGGGTTGGACAGATACGCAGTATTTT. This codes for CASRAGQKGWTDTQYF.